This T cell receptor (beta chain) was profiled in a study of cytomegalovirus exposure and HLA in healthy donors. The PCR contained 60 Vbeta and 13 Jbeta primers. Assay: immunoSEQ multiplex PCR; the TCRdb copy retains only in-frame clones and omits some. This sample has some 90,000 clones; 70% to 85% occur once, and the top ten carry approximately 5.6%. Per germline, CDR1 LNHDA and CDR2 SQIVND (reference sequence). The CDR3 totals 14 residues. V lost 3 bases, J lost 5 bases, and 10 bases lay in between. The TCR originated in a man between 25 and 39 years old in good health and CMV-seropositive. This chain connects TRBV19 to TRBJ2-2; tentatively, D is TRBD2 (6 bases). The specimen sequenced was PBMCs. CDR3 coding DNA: TGTGCCAGTAGTATCCCAGGAGGGACCGGGGAGCTGTTTTTT. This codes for CASSIPGGTGELFF.